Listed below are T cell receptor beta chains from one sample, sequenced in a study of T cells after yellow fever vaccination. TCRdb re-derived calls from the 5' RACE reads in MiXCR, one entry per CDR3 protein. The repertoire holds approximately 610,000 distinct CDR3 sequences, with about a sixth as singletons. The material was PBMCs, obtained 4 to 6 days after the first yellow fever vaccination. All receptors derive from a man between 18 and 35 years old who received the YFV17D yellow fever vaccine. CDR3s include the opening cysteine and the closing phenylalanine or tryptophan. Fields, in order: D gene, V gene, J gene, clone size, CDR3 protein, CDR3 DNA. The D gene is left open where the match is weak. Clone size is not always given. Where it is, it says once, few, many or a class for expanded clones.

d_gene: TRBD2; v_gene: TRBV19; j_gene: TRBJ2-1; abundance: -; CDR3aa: CASSMLAGPYNEQFF; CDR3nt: TGTGCCAGTAGTATGCTAGCGGGGCCGTACAATGAGCAGTTCTTC
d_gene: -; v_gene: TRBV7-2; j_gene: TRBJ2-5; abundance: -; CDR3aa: CASSRALALQETQYF; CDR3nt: TGTGCCAGCAGCCGTGCCCTAGCGCTCCAAGAGACCCAGTACTTC
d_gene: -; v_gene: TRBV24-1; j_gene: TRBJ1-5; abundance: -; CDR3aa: CATSDPGEVYQPQHF; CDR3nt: TGTGCCACCAGTGACCCCGGGGAGGTCTATCAGCCCCAGCATTTT
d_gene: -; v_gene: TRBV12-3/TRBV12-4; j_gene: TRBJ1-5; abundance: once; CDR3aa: CASASPDQPQHF; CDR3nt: TGTGCCAGCGCGTCACCCGACCAGCCCCAGCATTTT
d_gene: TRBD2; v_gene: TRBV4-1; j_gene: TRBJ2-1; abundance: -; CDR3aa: CASSPLAGEHNEQFF; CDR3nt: TGCGCCAGCAGCCCTTTAGCGGGGGAGCACAATGAGCAGTTCTTC
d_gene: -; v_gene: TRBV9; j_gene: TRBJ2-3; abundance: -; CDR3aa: CASSVEGRDTDTQYF; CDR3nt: TGTGCCAGCAGCGTAGAGGGCAGGGACACAGATACGCAGTATTTT
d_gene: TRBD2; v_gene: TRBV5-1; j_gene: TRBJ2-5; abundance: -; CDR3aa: CASSLAAGAIQETQYF; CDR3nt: TGCGCCAGCAGCTTGGCAGCGGGGGCCATCCAAGAGACCCAGTACTTC
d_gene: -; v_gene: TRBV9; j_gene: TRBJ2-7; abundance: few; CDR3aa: CASSVATSPSYEQYF; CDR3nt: TGTGCCAGCAGCGTAGCAACTAGTCCCTCCTACGAGCAGTACTTC
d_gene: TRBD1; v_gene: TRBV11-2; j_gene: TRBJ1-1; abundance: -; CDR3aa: CASSSLYSDRGDYTEAFF; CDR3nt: TGTGCCAGCAGCTCCTTATACTCCGACAGGGGGGACTACACTGAAGCTTTCTTT
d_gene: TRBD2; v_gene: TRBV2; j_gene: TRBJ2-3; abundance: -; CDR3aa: CASSETPWGSGGQNTQYF; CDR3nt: TGTGCCAGCAGTGAAACCCCGTGGGGTAGCGGGGGACAGAATACGCAGTATTTT
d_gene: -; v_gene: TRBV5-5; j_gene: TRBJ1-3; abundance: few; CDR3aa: CASSLASAGTYSGNTIYF; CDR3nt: TGTGCCAGCAGCTTGGCGTCGGCAGGGACATACTCTGGAAACACCATATATTTT
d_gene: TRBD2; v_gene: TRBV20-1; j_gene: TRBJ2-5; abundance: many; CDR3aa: CSARPPGLAGRTQYF; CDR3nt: TGCAGTGCTAGACCTCCGGGACTAGCGGGGAGGACCCAGTACTTC
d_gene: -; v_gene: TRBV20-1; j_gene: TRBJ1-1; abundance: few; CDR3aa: CSARLWGQGKAFF; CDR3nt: TGCAGTGCTAGACTATGGGGGCAGGGGAAAGCTTTCTTT
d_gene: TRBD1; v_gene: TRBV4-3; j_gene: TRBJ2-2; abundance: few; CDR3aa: CASSQEGGAGTGELFF; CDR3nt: TGCGCCAGCAGCCAAGAAGGGGGCGCGGGCACCGGGGAGCTGTTTTTT
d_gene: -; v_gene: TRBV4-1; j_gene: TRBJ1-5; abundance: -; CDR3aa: CASSQDTGGRGRSQPQHF; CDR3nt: TGCGCCAGCAGCCAAGATACGGGGGGGAGGGGTCGAAGTCAGCCCCAGCATTTT
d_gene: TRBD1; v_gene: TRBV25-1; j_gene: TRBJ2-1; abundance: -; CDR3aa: CASSEPRTGEDEQFF; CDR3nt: TGTGCCAGCAGTGAACCCCGGACAGGGGAGGATGAGCAGTTCTTC
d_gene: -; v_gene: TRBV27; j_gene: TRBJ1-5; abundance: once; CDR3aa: CASSLSHGGLQPQHF; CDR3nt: TGTGCCAGCAGTTTATCGCATGGGGGGCTGCAGCCCCAGCATTTT
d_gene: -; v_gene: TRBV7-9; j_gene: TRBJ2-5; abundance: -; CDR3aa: CASSLGQRGAETQYF; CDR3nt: TGTGCCAGCAGCTTAGGTCAAAGGGGCGCGGAGACCCAGTACTTC
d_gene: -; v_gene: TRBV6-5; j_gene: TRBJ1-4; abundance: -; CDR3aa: CASSYSGLTNEKLFF; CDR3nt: TGTGCCAGCAGTTACTCCGGACTGACTAATGAAAAACTGTTTTTT
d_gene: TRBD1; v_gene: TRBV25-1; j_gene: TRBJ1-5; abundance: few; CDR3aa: CASTGDRGSNQPQHF; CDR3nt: TGTGCCAGCACAGGGGACAGGGGCAGCAATCAGCCCCAGCATTTT
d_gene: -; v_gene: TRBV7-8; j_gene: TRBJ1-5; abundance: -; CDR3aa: CASSPMGGERGQPQHF; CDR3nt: TGTGCCAGCAGCCCTATGGGAGGGGAACGGGGTCAGCCCCAGCATTTT
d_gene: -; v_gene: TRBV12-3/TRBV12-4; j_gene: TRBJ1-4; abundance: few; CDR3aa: CASSLRGTLYEKLFF; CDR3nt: TGTGCCAGCAGTTTACGGGGGACTCTTTATGAAAAACTGTTTTTT
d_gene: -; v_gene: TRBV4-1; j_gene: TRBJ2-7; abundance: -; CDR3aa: CASSQDRLVAGRSPAGSYEQYF; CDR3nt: TGCGCCAGCAGCCAAGATCGCCTGGTCGCAGGGCGGTCTCCCGCAGGCTCCTACGAGCAGTACTTC
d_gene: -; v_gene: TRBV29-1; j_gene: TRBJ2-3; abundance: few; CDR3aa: CSVHKTLLTDTQYF; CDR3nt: TGCAGCGTGCACAAGACACTTCTCACAGATACGCAGTATTTT
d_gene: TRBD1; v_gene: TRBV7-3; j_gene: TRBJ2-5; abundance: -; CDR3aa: CASSQGAQETQYF; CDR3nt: TGTGCCAGCAGCCAGGGGGCTCAAGAGACCCAGTACTTC
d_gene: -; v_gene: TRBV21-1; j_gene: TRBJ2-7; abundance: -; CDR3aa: CASSSPREDHEQYF; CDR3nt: TGTGCCAGCAGCAGCCCCAGGGAGGACCACGAGCAGTACTTC
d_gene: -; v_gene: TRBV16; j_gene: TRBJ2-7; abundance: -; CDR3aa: CASTSTSTLYEQYF; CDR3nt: TGTGCCAGCACATCGACTAGTACACTTTACGAGCAGTACTTC
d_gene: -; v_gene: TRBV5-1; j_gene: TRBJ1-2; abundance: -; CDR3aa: CASSLEQGFGYTF; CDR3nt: TGCGCCAGCAGCTTGGAGCAGGGCTTTGGCTACACCTTC
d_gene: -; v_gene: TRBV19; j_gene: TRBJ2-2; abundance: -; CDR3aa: CASSISSTGYTGELFF; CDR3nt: TGTGCCAGTAGTATCAGTAGCACAGGCTACACCGGGGAGCTGTTTTTT
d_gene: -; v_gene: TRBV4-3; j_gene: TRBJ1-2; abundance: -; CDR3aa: CASSVRGVGRAHYGYTF; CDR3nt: TGCGCCAGCAGCGTTCGGGGTGTAGGGAGGGCCCACTATGGCTACACCTTC
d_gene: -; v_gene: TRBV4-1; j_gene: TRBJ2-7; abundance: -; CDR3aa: CASSQLGLGRSEQYF; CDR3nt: TGCGCCAGCAGCCAACTAGGTCTGGGAAGGAGCGAGCAGTACTTC
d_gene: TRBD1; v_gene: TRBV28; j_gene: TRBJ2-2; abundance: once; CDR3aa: CASRPGQGLDTGELFF; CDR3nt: TGTGCCAGCCGGCCGGGACAGGGGCTTGACACCGGGGAGCTGTTTTTT
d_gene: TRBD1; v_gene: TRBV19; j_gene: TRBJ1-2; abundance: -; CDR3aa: CASSIPKTGNYGYTF; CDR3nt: TGTGCCAGTAGTATCCCGAAGACAGGGAACTATGGCTACACCTTC
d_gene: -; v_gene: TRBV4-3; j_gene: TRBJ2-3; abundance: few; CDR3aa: CASSQEHRNTDTQYF; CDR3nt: TGCGCCAGCAGCCAAGAGCACAGGAACACAGATACGCAGTATTTT
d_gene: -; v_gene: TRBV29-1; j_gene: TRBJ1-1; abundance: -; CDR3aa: CSVETEITEAFF; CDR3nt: TGCAGCGTTGAGACGGAGATCACTGAAGCTTTCTTT
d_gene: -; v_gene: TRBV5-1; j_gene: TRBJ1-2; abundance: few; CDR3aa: CASSSDPLSRGYGYTF; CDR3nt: TGCGCCAGCAGCTCTGACCCGCTAAGCAGGGGCTATGGCTACACCTTC
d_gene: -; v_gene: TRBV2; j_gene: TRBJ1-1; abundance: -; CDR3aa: CASSEIAPATEAFF; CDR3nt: TGTGCCAGCAGTGAAATTGCGCCGGCCACTGAAGCTTTCTTT
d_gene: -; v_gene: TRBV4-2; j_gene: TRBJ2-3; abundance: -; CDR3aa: CASSHSLDLTDTQYF; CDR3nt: TGTGCCAGCAGCCATAGCCTAGATCTCACAGATACGCAGTATTTT
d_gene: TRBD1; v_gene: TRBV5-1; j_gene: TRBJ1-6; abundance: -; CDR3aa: CASSAGQGLYNSPLHF; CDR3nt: TGCGCCAGCAGCGCCGGACAGGGCTTGTATAATTCACCCCTCCACTTT
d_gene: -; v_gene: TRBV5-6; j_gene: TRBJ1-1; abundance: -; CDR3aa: CASSLGVRTTEAFF; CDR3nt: TGTGCCAGCAGCCTAGGGGTGAGGACCACTGAAGCTTTCTTT
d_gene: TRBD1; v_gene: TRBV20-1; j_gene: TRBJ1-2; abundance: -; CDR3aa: CSAREDRGYGYTF; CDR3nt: TGCAGTGCTAGAGAGGACAGGGGCTATGGCTACACCTTC
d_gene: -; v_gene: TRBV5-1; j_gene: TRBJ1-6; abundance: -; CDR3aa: CASSITGSSYNSPLHF; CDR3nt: TGCGCCAGCAGCATAACAGGGAGCTCCTATAATTCACCCCTCCACTTT
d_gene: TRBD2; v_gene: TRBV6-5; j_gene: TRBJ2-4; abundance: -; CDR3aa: CASSYSKASGLPQYF; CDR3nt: TGTGCCAGCAGTTACTCCAAGGCTAGCGGCCTTCCTCAGTACTTC
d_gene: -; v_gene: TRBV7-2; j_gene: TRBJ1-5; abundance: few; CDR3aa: CASSLSFGTSSAQPQHF; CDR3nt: TGTGCCAGCAGCCTTAGCTTCGGGACTTCATCCGCGCAGCCCCAGCATTTT
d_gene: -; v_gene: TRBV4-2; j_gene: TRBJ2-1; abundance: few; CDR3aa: CASSLANLGNEQFF; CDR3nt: TGTGCCAGCAGCCTTGCTAACTTGGGGAATGAGCAGTTCTTC
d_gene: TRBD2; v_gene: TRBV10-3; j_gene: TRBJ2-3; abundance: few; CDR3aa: CAISLAGSSTDTQYF; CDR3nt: TGTGCCATCAGCCTAGCGGGCTCTAGCACAGATACGCAGTATTTT
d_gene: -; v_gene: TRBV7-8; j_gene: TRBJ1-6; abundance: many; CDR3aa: CASISGSSYNSPLHF; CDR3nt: TGTGCCAGCATCTCAGGGAGCTCCTATAATTCACCCCTCCACTTT
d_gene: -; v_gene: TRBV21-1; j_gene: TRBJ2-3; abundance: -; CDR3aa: CASYLGGDGPDTQYF; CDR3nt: TGTGCCAGCTATTTGGGCGGGGACGGCCCAGATACGCAGTATTTT
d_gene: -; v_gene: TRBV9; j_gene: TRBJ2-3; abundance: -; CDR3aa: CASSVGNGATDTQYF; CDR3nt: TGTGCCAGCAGCGTAGGGAACGGGGCCACAGATACGCAGTATTTT
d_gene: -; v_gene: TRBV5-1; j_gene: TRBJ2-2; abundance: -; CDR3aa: CASSLIESLRGGELFF; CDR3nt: TGCGCCAGCAGCTTAATCGAGAGCCTACGGGGAGGGGAGCTGTTTTTT
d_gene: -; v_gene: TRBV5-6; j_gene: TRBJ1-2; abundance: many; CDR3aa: CASSQEDYGYTF; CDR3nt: TGTGCCAGCAGTCAAGAGGACTATGGCTACACCTTC
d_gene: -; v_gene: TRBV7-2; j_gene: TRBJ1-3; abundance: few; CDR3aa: CASRPNTAGLTNF; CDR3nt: TGTGCCAGCAGGCCAAATACCGCGGGACTAACCAATTTT
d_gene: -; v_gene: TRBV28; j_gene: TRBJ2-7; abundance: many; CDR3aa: CASSLSGDGYEQYF; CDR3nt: TGTGCCAGCAGTTTATCCGGGGACGGCTACGAGCAGTACTTC
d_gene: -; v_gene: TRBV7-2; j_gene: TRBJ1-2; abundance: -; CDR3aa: CASTAPGAWGYTF; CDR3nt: TGTGCCAGCACCGCCCCCGGAGCATGGGGCTACACCTTC
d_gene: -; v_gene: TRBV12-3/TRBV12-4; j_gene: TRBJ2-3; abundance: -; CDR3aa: CASSLGVGNTQYF; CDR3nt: TGTGCCAGCAGCCTGGGGGTGGGGAATACGCAGTATTTT
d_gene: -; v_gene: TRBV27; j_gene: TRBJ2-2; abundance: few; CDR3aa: CASSLRRERAGELFF; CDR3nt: TGTGCCAGCAGCCTAAGACGGGAGAGGGCCGGGGAGCTGTTTTTT
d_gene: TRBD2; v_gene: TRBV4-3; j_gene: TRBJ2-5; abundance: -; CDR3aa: CASSQEFGGAIPLGTQYF; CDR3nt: TGCGCCAGCAGCCAAGAATTCGGGGGGGCCATCCCTTTAGGGACCCAGTACTTC
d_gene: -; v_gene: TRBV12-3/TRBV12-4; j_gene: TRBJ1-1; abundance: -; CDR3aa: CASRHRQNTEAFF; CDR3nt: TGTGCCAGCAGACACCGACAGAACACTGAAGCTTTCTTT
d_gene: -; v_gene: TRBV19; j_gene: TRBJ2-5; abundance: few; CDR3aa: CASSIAGEETQYF; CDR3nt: TGTGCCAGTAGTATAGCGGGAGAAGAGACCCAGTACTTC